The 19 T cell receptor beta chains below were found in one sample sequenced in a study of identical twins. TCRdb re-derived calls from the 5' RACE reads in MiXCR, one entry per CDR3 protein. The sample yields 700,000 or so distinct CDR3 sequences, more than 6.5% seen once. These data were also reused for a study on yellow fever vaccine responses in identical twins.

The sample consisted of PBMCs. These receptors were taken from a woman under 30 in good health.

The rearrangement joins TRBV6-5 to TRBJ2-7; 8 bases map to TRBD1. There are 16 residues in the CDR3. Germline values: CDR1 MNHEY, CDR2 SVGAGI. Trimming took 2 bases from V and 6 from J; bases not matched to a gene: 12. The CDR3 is CASSYGEGQVGAEQYF. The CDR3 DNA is TGTGCCAGCAGTTACGGAGAGGGACAGGTTGGCGCCGAGCAGTACTTC.

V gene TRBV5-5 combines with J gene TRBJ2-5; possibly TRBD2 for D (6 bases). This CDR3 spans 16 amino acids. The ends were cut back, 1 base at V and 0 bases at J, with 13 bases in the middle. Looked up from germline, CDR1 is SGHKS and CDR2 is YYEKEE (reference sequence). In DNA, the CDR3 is TGTGCCAGCAGCTTGCAGGACTACACGTACCAAGAGACCCAGTACTTC. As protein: CASSLQDYTYQETQYF.

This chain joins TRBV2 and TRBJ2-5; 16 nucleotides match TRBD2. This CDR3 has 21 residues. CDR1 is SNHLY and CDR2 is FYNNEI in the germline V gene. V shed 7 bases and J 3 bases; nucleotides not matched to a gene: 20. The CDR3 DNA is TGTGCCAGCACGGTTTCCAGGGCGCCCGGGACTAGCGGGAGGGCCGAAGAGACCCAGTACTTC. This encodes CASTVSRAPGTSGRAEETQYF.

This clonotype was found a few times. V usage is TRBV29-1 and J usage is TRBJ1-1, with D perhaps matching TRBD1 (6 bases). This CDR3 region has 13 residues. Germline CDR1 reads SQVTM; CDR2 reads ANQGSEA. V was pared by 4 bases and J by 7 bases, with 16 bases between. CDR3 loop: CSVAAGQPFEAFF. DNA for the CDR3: TGCAGCGTTGCGGCGGGACAACCATTTGAAGCTTTCTTT.

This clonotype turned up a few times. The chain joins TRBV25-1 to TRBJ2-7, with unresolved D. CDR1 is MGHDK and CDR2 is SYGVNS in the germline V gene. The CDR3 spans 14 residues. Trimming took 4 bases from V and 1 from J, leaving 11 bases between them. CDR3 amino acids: CASSVQVGSYEQYF. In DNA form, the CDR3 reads TGTGCCAGCAGTGTTCAGGTGGGATCCTACGAGCAGTACTTC.

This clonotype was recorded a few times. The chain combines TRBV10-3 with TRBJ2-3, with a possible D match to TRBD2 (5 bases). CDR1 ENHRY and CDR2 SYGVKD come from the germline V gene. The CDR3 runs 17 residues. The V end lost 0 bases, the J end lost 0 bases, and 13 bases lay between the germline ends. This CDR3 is CAISESSSRSSTDTQYF. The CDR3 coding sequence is TGTGCCATCAGTGAGTCTTCTAGCCGATCTAGCACAGATACGCAGTATTTT.

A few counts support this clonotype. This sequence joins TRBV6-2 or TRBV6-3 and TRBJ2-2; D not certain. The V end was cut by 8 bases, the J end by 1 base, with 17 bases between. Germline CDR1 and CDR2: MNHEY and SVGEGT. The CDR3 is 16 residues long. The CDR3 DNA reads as TGTGCCAGCCAAACCCGGACCCGCGGGAACACCGGGGAGCTGTTTTTT. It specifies CASQTRTRGNTGELFF.

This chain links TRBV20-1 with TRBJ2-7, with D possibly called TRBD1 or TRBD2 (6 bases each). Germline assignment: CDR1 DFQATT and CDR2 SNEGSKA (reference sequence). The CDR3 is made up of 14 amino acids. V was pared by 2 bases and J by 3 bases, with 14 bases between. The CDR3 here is CSARSTRGDYEQYF. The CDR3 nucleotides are TGCAGTGCTAGAAGCACTAGGGGGGACTACGAGCAGTACTTC.

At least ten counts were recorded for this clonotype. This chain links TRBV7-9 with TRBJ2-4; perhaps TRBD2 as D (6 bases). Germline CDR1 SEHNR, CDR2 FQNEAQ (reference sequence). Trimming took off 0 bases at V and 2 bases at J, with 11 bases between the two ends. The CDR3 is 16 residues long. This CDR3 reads CASSLAEGLTKNIQYF. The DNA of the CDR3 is TGTGCCAGCAGCTTAGCGGAGGGTTTGACCAAAAACATTCAGTACTTC.

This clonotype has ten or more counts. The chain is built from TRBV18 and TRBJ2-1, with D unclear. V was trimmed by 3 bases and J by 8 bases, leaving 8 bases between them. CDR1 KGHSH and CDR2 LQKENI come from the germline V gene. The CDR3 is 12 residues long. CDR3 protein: CASSPGSHEQFF. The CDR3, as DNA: TGTGCCAGCTCACCGGGAAGTCATGAGCAGTTCTTC.

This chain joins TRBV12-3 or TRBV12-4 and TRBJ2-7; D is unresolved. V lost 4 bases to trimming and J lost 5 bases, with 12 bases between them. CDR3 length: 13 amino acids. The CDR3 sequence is CASSSGSTNEQYF. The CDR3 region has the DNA TGTGCCAGCAGTTCCGGGTCAACCAACGAGCAGTACTTC.

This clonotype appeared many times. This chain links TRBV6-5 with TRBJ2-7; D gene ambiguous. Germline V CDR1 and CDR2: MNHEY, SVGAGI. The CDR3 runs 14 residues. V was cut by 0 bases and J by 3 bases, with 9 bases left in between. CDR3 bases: TGTGCCAGCAGTTACTCTAGTACCGACTACGAGCAGTACTTC. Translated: CASSYSSTDYEQYF.

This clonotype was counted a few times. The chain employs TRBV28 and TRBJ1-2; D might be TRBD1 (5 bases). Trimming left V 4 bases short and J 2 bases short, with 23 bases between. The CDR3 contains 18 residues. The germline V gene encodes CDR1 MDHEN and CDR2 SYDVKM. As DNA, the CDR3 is TGTGCCAGCAGTTCCCCTAGCCCGAGGGACTCCCGGAACTATGGCTACACCTTC. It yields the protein CASSSPSPRDSRNYGYTF.

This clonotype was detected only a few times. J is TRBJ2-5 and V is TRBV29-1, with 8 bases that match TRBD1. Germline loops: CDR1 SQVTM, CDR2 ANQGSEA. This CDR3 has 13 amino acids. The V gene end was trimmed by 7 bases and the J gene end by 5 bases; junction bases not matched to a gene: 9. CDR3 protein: CSAVTGGGETQYF. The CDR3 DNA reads TGCAGCGCCGTCACAGGGGGAGGCGAGACCCAGTACTTC.

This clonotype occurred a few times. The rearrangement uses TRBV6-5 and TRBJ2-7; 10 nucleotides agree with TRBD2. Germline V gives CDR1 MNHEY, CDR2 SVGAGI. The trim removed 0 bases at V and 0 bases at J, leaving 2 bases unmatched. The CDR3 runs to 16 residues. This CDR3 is CASSYSSGGVSYEQYF. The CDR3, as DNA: TGTGCCAGCAGTTACTCGAGCGGGGGGGTCTCCTACGAGCAGTACTTC.

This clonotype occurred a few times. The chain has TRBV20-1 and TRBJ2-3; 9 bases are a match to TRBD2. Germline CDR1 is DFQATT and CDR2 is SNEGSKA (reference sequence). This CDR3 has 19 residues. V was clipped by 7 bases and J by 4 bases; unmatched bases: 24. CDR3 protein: CSEMKSGRTGTVSSDTQYF. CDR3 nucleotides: TGCAGTGAGATGAAAAGCGGGAGGACCGGAACCGTGAGCTCAGATACGCAGTATTTT.

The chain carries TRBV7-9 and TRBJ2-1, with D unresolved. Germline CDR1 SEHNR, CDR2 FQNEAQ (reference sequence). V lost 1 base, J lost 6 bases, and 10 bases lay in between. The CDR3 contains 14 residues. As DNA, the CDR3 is TGTGCCAGCAGCTTAGTTGCGGACCCCAATGAGCAGTTCTTC. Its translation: CASSLVADPNEQFF.

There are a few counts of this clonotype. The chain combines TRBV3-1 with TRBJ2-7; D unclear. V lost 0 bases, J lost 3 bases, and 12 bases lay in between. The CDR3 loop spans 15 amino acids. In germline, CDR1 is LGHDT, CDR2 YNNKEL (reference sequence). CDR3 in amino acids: CASSQDPASLYEQYF. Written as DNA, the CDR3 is TGTGCCAGCAGCCAAGATCCCGCTAGTCTCTACGAGCAGTACTTC.

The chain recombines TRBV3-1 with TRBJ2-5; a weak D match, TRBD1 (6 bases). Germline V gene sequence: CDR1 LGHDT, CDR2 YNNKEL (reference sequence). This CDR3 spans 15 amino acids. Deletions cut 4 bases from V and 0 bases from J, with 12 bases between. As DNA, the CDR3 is TGTGCCAGCAGCCCCCAGACAGGAAACCAAGAGACCCAGTACTTC. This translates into CASSPQTGNQETQYF.